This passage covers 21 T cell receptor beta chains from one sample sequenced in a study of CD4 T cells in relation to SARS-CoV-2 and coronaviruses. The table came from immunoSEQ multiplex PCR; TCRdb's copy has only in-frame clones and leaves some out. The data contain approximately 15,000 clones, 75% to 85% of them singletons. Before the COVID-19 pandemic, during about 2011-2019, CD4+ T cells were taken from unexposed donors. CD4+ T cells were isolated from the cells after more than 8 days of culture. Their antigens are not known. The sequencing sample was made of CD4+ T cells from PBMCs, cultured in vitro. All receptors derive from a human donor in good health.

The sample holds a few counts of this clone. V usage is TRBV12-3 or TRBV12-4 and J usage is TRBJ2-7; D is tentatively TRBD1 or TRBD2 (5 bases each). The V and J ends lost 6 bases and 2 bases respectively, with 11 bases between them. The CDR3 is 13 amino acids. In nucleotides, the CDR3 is TGTGCCAGCAGGGGACGGCCACCCTACGAGCAGTACTTC. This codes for CASRGRPPYEQYF.

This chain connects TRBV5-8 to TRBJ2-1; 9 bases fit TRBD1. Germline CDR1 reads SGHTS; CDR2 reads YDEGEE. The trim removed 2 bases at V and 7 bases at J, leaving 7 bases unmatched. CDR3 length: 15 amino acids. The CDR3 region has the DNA TGTGCCAGCAGCTTCGGACAGGGGCGGGTTAATGAGCAGTTCTTC. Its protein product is CASSFGQGRVNEQFF.

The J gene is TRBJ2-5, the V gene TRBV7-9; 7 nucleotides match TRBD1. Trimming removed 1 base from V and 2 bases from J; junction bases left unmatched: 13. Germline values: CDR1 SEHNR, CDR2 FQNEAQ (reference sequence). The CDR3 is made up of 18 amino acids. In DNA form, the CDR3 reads TGTGCCAGCAGCTTAGGGGGCCCGGGACAGCAAAAACAAGAGACCCAGTACTTC. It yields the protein CASSLGGPGQQKQETQYF.

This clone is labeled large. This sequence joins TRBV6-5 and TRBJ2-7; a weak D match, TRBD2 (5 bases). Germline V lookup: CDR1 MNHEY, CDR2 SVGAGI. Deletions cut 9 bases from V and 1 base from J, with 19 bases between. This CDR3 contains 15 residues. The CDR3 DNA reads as TGTGCCAGTAGGGCGGCGTCTAGCTGGTCCTACGAGCAGTACTTC. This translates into CASRAASSWSYEQYF.

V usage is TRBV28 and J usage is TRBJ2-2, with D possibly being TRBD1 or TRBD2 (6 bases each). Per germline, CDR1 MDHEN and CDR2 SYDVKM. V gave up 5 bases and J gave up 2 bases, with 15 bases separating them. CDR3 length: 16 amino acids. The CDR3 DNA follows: TGTGCCAGCAGTCCCCTTGGGGGGCTTAACACCGGGGAGCTGTTTTTT. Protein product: CASSPLGGLNTGELFF.

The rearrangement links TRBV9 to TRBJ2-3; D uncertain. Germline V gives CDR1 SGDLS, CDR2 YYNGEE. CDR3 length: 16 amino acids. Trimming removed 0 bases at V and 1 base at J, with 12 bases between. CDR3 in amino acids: CASSVAPTFGTDTQYF. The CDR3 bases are TGTGCCAGCAGCGTAGCACCAACGTTCGGCACAGATACGCAGTATTTT.

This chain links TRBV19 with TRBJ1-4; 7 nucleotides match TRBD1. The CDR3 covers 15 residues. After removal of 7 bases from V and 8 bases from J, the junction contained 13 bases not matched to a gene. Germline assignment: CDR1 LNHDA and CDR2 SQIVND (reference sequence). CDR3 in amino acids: CASTNRQGRGEKLFF. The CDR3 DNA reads TGTGCCAGTACTAACAGACAGGGTCGGGGCGAAAAACTGTTTTTT.

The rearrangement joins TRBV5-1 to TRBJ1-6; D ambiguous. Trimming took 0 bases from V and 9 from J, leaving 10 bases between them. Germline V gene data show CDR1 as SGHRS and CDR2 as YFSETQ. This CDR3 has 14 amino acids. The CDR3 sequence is CASSLDGRTSPLHF. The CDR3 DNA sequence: TGCGCCAGCAGCTTGGATGGGAGAACTTCACCCCTCCACTTT.

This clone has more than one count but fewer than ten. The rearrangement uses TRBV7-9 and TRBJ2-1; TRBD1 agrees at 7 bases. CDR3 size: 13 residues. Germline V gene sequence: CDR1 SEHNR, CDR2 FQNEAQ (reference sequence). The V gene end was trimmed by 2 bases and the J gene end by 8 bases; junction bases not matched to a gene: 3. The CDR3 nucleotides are TGTGCCAGCAGCTTACCCGGGACAGATGAGCAGTTCTTC. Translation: CASSLPGTDEQFF.

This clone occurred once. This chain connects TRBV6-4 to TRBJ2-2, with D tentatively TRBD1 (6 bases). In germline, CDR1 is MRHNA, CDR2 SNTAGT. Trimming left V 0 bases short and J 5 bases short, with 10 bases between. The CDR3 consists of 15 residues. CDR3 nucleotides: TGTGCCAGCAGTGACTCGGCAGGGGAAACCGGGGAGCTGTTTTTT. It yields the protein CASSDSAGETGELFF.

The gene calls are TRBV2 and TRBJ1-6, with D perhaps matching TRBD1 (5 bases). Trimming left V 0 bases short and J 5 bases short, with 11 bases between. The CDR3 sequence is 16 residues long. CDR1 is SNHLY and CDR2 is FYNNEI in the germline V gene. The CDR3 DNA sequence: TGTGCCAGCAGTGAAGCTCCGACAGATCATAATTCACCCCTCCACTTT. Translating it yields CASSEAPTDHNSPLHF.

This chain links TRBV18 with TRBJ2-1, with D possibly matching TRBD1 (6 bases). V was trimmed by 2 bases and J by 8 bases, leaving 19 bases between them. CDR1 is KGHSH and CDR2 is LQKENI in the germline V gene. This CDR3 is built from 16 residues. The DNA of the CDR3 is TGTGCCAGCTCACCAGCGATTGGGGACAACAACCATGAGCAGTTCTTC. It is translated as CASSPAIGDNNHEQFF.

The DNA for the CDR3 is TGTGCCTGGAGTGGGCCTAGCGGGGGGGATGAGCAGTTCTTC. Translated, it gives CAWSGPSGGDEQFF. The chain links TRBV30 to TRBJ2-1; TRBD2 agrees at 12 bases. This CDR3 has 14 amino acids. The germline CDR1 and CDR2 sequences are GTSNPN and SVGIG (reference sequence). V lost 1 base and J lost 8; bases outside the gene matches: 3.

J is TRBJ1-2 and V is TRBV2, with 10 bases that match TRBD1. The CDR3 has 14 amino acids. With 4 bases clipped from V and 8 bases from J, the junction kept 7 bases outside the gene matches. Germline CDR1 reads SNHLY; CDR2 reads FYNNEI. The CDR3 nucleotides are TGTGCCAGCAGTGCGGACAGGGGGGCTAACGGCTACACCTTC. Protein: CASSADRGANGYTF.

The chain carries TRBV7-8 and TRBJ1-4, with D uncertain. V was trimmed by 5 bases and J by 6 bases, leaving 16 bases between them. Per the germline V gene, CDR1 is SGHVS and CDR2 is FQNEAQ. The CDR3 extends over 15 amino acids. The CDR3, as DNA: TGTGCCAGCAGCCGTAGCGGAGCCGGAGATGAAAAACTGTTTTTT. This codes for CASSRSGAGDEKLFF.

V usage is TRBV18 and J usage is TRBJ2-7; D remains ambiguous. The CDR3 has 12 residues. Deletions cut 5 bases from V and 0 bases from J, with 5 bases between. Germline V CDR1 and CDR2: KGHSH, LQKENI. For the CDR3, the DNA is TGTGCCAGCTCAGCAGCCTCCTACGAGCAGTACTTC. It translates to CASSAASYEQYF.

CDR3 nucleotides: TGTGCCAGCAGCTACCGGGTAACCCTCCACTTT. Translated, it gives CASSYRVTLHF. This chain links TRBV12-3 or TRBV12-4 with TRBJ1-6, with D unresolved. This CDR3 is built from 11 residues. V lost 6 bases and J lost 14, with 11 bases in between.

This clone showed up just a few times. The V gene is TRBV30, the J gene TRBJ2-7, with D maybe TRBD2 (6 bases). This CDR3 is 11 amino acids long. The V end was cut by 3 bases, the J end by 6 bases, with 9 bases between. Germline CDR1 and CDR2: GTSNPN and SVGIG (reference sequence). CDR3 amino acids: CAWSPGVEQYF. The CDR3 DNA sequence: TGTGCCTGGAGCCCGGGGGTCGAGCAGTACTTC.

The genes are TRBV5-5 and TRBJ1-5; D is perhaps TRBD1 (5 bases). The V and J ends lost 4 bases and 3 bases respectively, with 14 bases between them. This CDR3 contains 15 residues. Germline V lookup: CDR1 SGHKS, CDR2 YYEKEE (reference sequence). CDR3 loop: CASSPQLGTNQPQHF. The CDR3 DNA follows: TGTGCCAGCAGCCCACAACTGGGGACCAATCAGCCCCAGCATTTT.

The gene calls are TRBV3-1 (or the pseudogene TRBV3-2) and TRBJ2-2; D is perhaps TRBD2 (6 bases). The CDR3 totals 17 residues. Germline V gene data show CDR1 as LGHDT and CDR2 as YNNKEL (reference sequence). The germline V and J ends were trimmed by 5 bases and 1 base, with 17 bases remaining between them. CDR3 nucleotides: TGTGCCAGCAGCGCGTTAGGAGGGCGGGGGAACACCGGGGAGCTGTTTTTT. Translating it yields CASSALGGRGNTGELFF.

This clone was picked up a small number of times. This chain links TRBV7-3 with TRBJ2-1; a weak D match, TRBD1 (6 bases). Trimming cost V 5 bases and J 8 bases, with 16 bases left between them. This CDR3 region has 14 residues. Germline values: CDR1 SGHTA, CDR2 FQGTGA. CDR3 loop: CASSGSVGAYEQFF. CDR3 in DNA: TGTGCCAGCAGCGGGTCAGTGGGGGCGTATGAGCAGTTCTTC.